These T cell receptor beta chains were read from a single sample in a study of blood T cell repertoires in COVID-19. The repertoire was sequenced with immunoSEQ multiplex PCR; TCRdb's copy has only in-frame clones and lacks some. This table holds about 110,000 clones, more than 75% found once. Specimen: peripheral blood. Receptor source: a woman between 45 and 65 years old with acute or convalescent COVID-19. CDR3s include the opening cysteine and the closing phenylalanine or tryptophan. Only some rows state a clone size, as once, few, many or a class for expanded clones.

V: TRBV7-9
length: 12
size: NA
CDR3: CASSLRTDTQYF

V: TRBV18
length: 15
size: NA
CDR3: CASSPGSSGTYEQYF

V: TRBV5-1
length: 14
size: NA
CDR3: CASSYQAGQETQYF

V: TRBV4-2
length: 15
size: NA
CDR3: CASSGLGSPYNEQFF

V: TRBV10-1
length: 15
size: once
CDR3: CASSDGGAGRDTQYF

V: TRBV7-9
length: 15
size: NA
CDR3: CASSSNGGQDQPQHF

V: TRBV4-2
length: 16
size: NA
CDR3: CASSQGGLAGHNEQFF

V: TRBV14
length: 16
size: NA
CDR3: CASSQGDTHWGNIQYF

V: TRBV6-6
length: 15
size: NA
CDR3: CASSPVVGGNEKLFF

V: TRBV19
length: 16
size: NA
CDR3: CASSILQGAKAETQYF

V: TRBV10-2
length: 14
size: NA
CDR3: CASSSTGLNEKLFF

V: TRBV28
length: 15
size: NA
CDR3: CASSLSPDRASGYTF

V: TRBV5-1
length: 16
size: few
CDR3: CASSSREREAAGELFF

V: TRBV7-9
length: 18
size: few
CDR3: CASSLGILSGRATNEQFF

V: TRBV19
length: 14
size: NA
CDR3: CASTLTSGTGELFF

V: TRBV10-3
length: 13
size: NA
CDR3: CAISVSGSYEQYF

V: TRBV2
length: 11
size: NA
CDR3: CASSEEGGKYF

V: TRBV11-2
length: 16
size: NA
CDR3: CASSLRYSTYYNEQFF

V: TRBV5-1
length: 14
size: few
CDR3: CASRPGTFGEKLFF

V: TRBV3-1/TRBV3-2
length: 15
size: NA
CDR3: CASSQSTGWETEAFF

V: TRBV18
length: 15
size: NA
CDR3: CASSPGGGWNQPQHF

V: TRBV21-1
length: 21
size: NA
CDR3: CASSKGQGTEDRGLNTGELFF

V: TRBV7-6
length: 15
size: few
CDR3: CASSLEDRVYNEQFF

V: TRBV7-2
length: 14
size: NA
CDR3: CASSPGTANYGYTF

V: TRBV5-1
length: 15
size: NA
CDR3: CASSYKGQGAEKLFF

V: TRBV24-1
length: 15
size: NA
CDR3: CATSVGGSGQETQYF